The clone carrying this TCR beta chain appeared a single time. Its specificity is unknown. An end of the junction does not agree with germline; a read error may underlie this. This sample was taken from a study of cytomegalovirus exposure and HLA in healthy donors. Broader study findings: It has been reported that TCR beta sequences accurately predicted the HLA-A and HLA-B alleles of most subjects. CMV antigen specificity of a few CMV-associated chains was confirmed in vitro. In an earlier analysis, most TCR beta V segments were productive about 87% or about 30% of the time.

Vbeta (60) and Jbeta (13) primers were used in the PCR. Profiling relied on immunoSEQ multiplex PCR, and the TCRdb table lists in-frame clones only, not all of them. The sample includes over 100,000 clones, more than 75% of them seen just once. The CDR3 extends over 13 amino acids. Germline CDR1 is SGHRS and CDR2 is YFSETQ. The sample was PBMCs. The TCR originated in a male donor in good health and CMV-seronegative. This rearrangement joins TRBV5-1 to TRBJ1-4; TRBD1 matches 9 bases. CDR3 DNA: TGCGCCAGCACCTTGGGGACAGGGGAAAAACTGTTTTTT. It codes for CASTLGTGEKLFF.